This T cell receptor beta chain derives from a study of blood T cell repertoires in COVID-19. The CDR3 length is 15 residues. The germline gives CDR1 SGHVS, CDR2 FQNEAQ. The J segment lost 0 bases and the V segment lost 6 bases, leaving 6 bases of the junction unmatched. Under the authors' procedure: Estimation of nucleated cell counts was performed using reference gene primer amplification. Using immunoSEQ multiplex PCR, the repertoire was profiled, and TCRdb retains in-frame clones only, with some absent. The V and J calls and the clone size are those of that table, but D and trimming were determined from the DNA. Of 90,000 to 120,000 clones in the sample, just over 85% were seen once.

Sequencing was done on a sample of peripheral blood. J is TRBJ2-5 and V is TRBV7-8; 8 bases agree with TRBD2. The TCR sequence derives from a human donor in a cohort sampled during active COVID-19. The CDR3 DNA sequence: TGTGCCAGCAGACTCACGACTAGCGACCAAGAGACCCAGTACTTC. Encoded protein: CASRLTTSDQETQYF.